These 18 T cell receptor beta chains share one sample of origin, sequenced in a study of blood T cell repertoires in COVID-19. Method: immunoSEQ multiplex PCR; TCRdb's copy keeps in-frame clones and lacks some. The sample includes approximately 300,000 clones, over 75% of them seen just once. Sample: PBMCs or T cells enriched from blood (not recorded which). The receptors here all came from a young woman who had recovered from COVID-19.

The chain couples TRBV20-1 to TRBJ1-2; D is undetermined. The CDR3 is made up of 15 amino acids. V lost 3 bases to trimming and J lost 0 bases, with 14 bases between them. Germline values: CDR1 DFQATT, CDR2 SNEGSKA (reference sequence). The CDR3 loop reads CSASFVQQANYGYTF. The CDR3, as DNA: TGCAGTGCTAGTTTCGTACAGCAAGCTAACTATGGCTACACCTTC.

In its sample, this clone was seen once. This sequence joins TRBV6-5 and TRBJ2-3, with 7 bases lining up with TRBD2. The V segment lost 5 bases and the J segment 2 bases; nucleotides outside the gene matches: 4. This CDR3 is built from 14 residues. Germline CDR1 is MNHEY and CDR2 is SVGAGI. The CDR3 coding sequence is TGTGCCAGCAGTCGCGGGGGTTACACAGATACGCAGTATTTT. Protein product: CASSRGGYTDTQYF.

This sequence joins TRBV9 and TRBJ2-3; maybe TRBD1 (6 bases). V was trimmed by 0 bases and J by 5 bases, leaving 13 bases between them. CDR1 SGDLS and CDR2 YYNGEE come from the germline V gene. The CDR3 extends over 15 amino acids. CDR3 DNA sequence: TGTGCCAGCAGCGTAGCTACAGGGTTTGTAGATACGCAGTATTTT. It translates to CASSVATGFVDTQYF.

This rearrangement joins TRBV5-4 to TRBJ2-2; D may be TRBD1 (6 bases). The V gene's germline CDR1 is SGHNT and CDR2 YYREEE (reference sequence). Trimming took 4 bases from V and 6 from J, leaving 19 bases between them. The CDR3 extends over 16 amino acids. The CDR3 loop is CASSRGHLPDPGELFF. CDR3 in DNA: TGTGCCAGCAGCCGGGGACACCTACCGGACCCCGGGGAGCTGTTTTTT.

V gene TRBV27 combines with J gene TRBJ2-1; D remains unclear. V lost 5 bases and J lost 1, with 18 bases in between. The CDR3 loop spans 17 amino acids. Germline V lookup: CDR1 MNHEY, CDR2 SMNVEV (reference sequence). DNA of the CDR3: TGTGCCAGCAGTAATTTGGGCCCGCAGCCTTCCTACAATGAGCAGTTCTTC. Protein: CASSNLGPQPSYNEQFF.

The chain carries TRBV5-6 and TRBJ1-2; D is uncertain. V was clipped by 5 bases and J by 5 bases, with 19 bases between them. Germline CDR1 reads SGHDT; CDR2 reads YYEEEE. CDR3 length: 15 amino acids. CDR3 nucleotide sequence: TGTGCCAGCAGGCCCCTGATCTCAGCTAGTTATGGCTACACCTTC. Residues: CASRPLISASYGYTF.

J is TRBJ2-7 and V is TRBV4-2; 7 nucleotides agree with TRBD1. The J segment lost 3 bases and the V segment lost 2 bases, leaving 1 base of the junction unmatched. This CDR3 spans 13 amino acids. Germline CDR1 reads LGHNA; CDR2 reads YNFKEQ. The CDR3 nucleotides are TGTGCCAGCAGCCAAAGACAGGGCTACGAGCAGTACTTC. Amino acids: CASSQRQGYEQYF.

The chain combines TRBV27 with TRBJ1-2; D perhaps matches TRBD1 (5 bases). This CDR3 is 14 amino acids long. The ends were cut back, 10 bases at V and 8 bases at J, with 23 bases in the middle. CDR1 MNHEY and CDR2 SMNVEV come from the germline V gene (reference sequence). The chain's CDR3 is CATHTTGLASGYTF. CDR3 nucleotide sequence: TGTGCCACCCATACAACAGGCCTGGCATCCGGCTACACCTTC.

The chain carries TRBV2 and TRBJ2-1; perhaps TRBD2 as D (5 bases). V was cut by 4 bases and J by 7 bases, with 11 bases left in between. This CDR3 region has 13 residues. Germline V lookup: CDR1 SNHLY, CDR2 FYNNEI. CDR3 sequence reads: CASSVGRENEQFF. DNA for the CDR3: TGTGCCAGCAGTGTGGGTAGGGAGAATGAGCAGTTCTTC.

The chain employs TRBV18 and TRBJ2-7; 12 positions match TRBD2. The CDR3 is made up of 16 amino acids. The germline V gene has CDR1 KGHSH and CDR2 LQKENI. The trim removed 5 bases at V and 7 bases at J, leaving 12 bases unmatched. The CDR3 reads CASSAQSTSGRREQYF. The CDR3 DNA reads TGTGCCAGCTCAGCCCAAAGTACTAGCGGGAGGCGAGAGCAGTACTTC.

The rearrangement joins TRBV6-1 to TRBJ2-3, with 7 bases identical to TRBD2. The CDR3 totals 16 residues. In germline, CDR1 is MNHNS, CDR2 SASEGT. With V trimmed by 0 bases and J by 0 bases, 3 bases remained unmatched. Written as DNA, the CDR3 is TGTGCCAGCAGTGAAGCTGGCGGGAGTAGCACAGATACGCAGTATTTT. Its translation is CASSEAGGSSTDTQYF.

As to this clone: Other DNA sequences in this sample translate to the same CDR3. V usage is TRBV11-2 and J usage is TRBJ1-6, with 7 positions matching TRBD1. Germline V lookup: CDR1 SGHAT, CDR2 FQNNGV. Trimming removed 1 base from V and 0 bases from J; junction bases left unmatched: 3. This CDR3 has 17 residues. CDR3 in amino acids: CASSLGQGGSYNSPLHF. DNA of the CDR3: TGTGCCAGCAGCTTAGGACAGGGAGGCTCCTATAATTCACCCCTCCACTTT.

This chain links TRBV7-2 with TRBJ1-2; TRBD1 matches at 9 bases. Looked up from germline, CDR1 is SGHTA and CDR2 is FQGNSA. The CDR3 consists of 14 residues. The trim removed 5 bases at V and 8 bases at J, leaving 9 bases unmatched. The CDR3 spells CASSPYTGGSGYTF. CDR3 nucleotides: TGTGCCAGCAGCCCATATACAGGGGGCAGCGGCTACACCTTC.

This chain uses TRBV6-5 with TRBJ1-6; D gene uncertain. V gave up 2 bases and J gave up 10 bases, with 9 bases separating them. Per the germline V gene, CDR1 is MNHEY and CDR2 is SVGAGI. The CDR3 is 13 residues long. In DNA form, the CDR3 reads TGTGCCAGCAGTTACGCGCTCGGGTCACCCCTCCACTTT. As protein: CASSYALGSPLHF.

The chain recombines TRBV4-1 with TRBJ1-2; TRBD1 might be the D (5 bases). Germline assignment: CDR1 MGHRA and CDR2 YSYEKL. The CDR3 is 13 residues long. The V end was cut by 2 bases, the J end by 5 bases, with 9 bases between. Here the CDR3 reads CASSQWGKYGYTF. The CDR3 DNA reads TGCGCCAGCAGCCAATGGGGCAAATATGGCTACACCTTC.

V gene TRBV9 combines with J gene TRBJ2-3, with D maybe TRBD2 (6 bases). Germline lookup yields CDR1 SGDLS and CDR2 YYNGEE. V lost 6 bases and J 7 bases, leaving 18 bases between the germline ends. This CDR3 has 14 residues. Written as DNA, the CDR3 is TGTGCCAGCAAGGGGTCCGGAGGGGAAAATACGCAGTATTTT. Translated: CASKGSGGENTQYF.

The V and J genes are TRBV9 and TRBJ2-1, with a tentative D call TRBD2 (6 bases). Germline V gene data show CDR1 as SGDLS and CDR2 as YYNGEE. V lost 0 bases and J 0 bases, leaving 10 bases between the germline ends. The CDR3 sequence is 16 residues long. The CDR3 here is CASSVGGGASYNEQFF. CDR3 bases: TGTGCCAGCAGCGTAGGGGGCGGGGCCTCCTACAATGAGCAGTTCTTC.

The chain couples TRBV11-2 to TRBJ2-5; 11 nucleotides align to TRBD2. The length of the CDR3 is 16 residues. V trimming: 1 base; J trimming: 4 bases; junction bases outside the gene matches: 5. In germline, CDR1 is SGHAT, CDR2 FQNNGV. CDR3: CASSLAQLAGVETQYF. The DNA for the CDR3 is TGTGCCAGCAGCTTAGCACAACTAGCGGGAGTAGAGACCCAGTACTTC. Looking up the rest from reference TRBV11-2 and TRBJ2-5 gives the full variable domain: EAGVAQSPRYKIIEKRQSVAFWCNPISGHATLYWYQQILGQGPKLLIQFQNNGVVDDSQLPKDRFSAERLKGVDSTLKIQPAKLEDSAVYLCASSLAQLAGVETQYFGPGTRLLVL.